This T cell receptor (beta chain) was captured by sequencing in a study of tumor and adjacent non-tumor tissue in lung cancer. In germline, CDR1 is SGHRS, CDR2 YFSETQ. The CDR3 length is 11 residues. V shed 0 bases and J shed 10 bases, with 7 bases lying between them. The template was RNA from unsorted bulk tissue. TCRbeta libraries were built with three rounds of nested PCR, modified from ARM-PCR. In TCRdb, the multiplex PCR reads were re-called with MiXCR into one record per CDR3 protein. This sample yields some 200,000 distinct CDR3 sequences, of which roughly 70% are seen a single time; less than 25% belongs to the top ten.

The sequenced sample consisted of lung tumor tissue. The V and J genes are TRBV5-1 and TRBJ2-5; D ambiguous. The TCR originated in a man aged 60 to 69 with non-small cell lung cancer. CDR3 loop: CASSLDNDQYF. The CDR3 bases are TGCGCCAGCAGCTTGGACAATGACCAGTACTTC.